These 26 T cell receptor beta chains share one sample of origin, sequenced in a study of monozygotic twins with inflammatory bowel disease. TCRdb processed the 5' RACE reads again and assigns one entry to each CDR3 protein, with no DNA. Recorded for this sample: 420,000 or so distinct CDR3 sequences. What was sequenced was blood. The receptors stem from a human donor with ulcerative colitis or Crohn's disease, or a healthy co-twin of an affected twin (not recorded which).

The chain links TRBV5-5 to TRBJ1-1; absent DNA, TCRdb's TRBD1 call cannot be checked. The CDR3 is made up of 14 amino acids. Germline CDR1 and CDR2: SGHKS and YYEKEE (reference sequence). The CDR3 spells CASSPGRTNTEAFF.

The genes are TRBV4-1 and TRBJ1-4; TCRdb's D gene call, TRBD1, goes unchecked for lack of DNA. Germline V gene data show CDR1 as MGHRA and CDR2 as YSYEKL. The CDR3 has 16 residues. CDR3 sequence reads: CASSARDGLTYEKLFF.

The gene calls are TRBV20-1 and TRBJ1-2; checking the TCRdb D call of TRBD1 is not possible without DNA. Germline assignment: CDR1 DFQATT and CDR2 SNEGSKA (reference sequence). The CDR3 contains 15 residues. The CDR3 region is CSARGTGQKSYGYTF.

The chain is built from TRBV15 and TRBJ1-5; the TCRdb D gene call, TRBD1, has no DNA to confirm it. Germline V CDR1 and CDR2: LNHNV, YYDKDF (reference sequence). The CDR3 has 16 amino acids. CDR3 sequence: CATSRDLQGFNQPQHF. The entire variable domain, with the rest obtained from reference TRBV15 and TRBJ1-5, is as follows: DAMVIQNPRYQVTQFGKPVTLSCSQTLNHNVMYWYQQKSSQAPKLLFHYYDKDFNNEADTPDNFQSRRPNTSFCFLDIRSPGLGDTAMYLCATSRDLQGFNQPQHFGDGTRLSIL.

The rearrangement uses TRBV4-1 and TRBJ2-7; TCRdb picks TRBD2, but there is no DNA to check that call. The CDR3 covers 15 residues. Per the germline V gene, CDR1 is MGHRA and CDR2 is YSYEKL. The CDR3: CASSLGTSGNYEQYF.

This chain connects TRBV21-1 to TRBJ2-6; TCRdb's D call, TRBD1, is unchecked because there is no DNA. TRBV21-1 is flagged as a pseudogene. This CDR3 comprises 16 residues. CDR3 residues: CASREGTKSGANVLTF.

This CDR3 reads CASSFTTGGETQYF. This sequence joins TRBV7-9 and TRBJ2-5; absent DNA, TCRdb's TRBD1 call cannot be checked. The germline V gene encodes CDR1 SEHNR and CDR2 FQNEAQ (reference sequence). This CDR3 comprises 14 residues.

The J gene is TRBJ2-2, the V gene TRBV7-9; the TCRdb call, TRBD1, lacks DNA for checking. CDR1 is SEHNR and CDR2 is FQNEAQ in the germline V gene (reference sequence). The CDR3 contains 15 residues. The CDR3 sequence is CASRLQGAQPGELFF.

V and J are TRBV6-1 and TRBJ1-2; the TCRdb call, TRBD1, lacks DNA for checking. Germline V CDR1 and CDR2: MNHNS, SASEGT. The CDR3 consists of 19 residues. The CDR3 region is CASSEKWYNSASLRDGYTF.

The chain links TRBV7-2 to TRBJ2-2. CDR1 is SGHTA and CDR2 is FQGNSA in the germline V gene. CDR3 length equals 13 residues. The CDR3 sequence is CASSLGYHGELFF.

The chain uses TRBV7-9 and TRBJ1-1. Germline CDR1 reads SEHNR; CDR2 reads FQNEAQ (reference sequence). The CDR3 contains 12 residues. Here the CDR3 reads CASSLTHTEAFF.

The rearrangement uses TRBV15 and TRBJ1-2; the TCRdb call, TRBD1, lacks DNA for checking. Per germline, CDR1 LNHNV and CDR2 YYDKDF (reference sequence). The CDR3 spans 14 residues. Here the CDR3 reads CATSRDRVNYGYTF.

This chain connects TRBV10-3 to TRBJ1-2. Germline CDR1 ENHRY, CDR2 SYGVKD. The CDR3 length is 12 residues. The chain's CDR3 is CAITTLLGGYTF.

The V gene is TRBV3-1, the J gene TRBJ1-4. The CDR3 runs 14 residues. Germline CDR1 LGHDT, CDR2 YNNKEL (reference sequence). CDR3 sequence reads: CASSQDLRDEKLFF.

The gene calls are TRBV6-6 and TRBJ1-5; TCRdb indicates TRBD1, and absent DNA this call remains unverified. Germline V gene data show CDR1 as MNHNY and CDR2 as SVGAGI (reference sequence). The CDR3 is made up of 14 amino acids. The CDR3 loop is CASSYSMGAGTQHF.

The J gene is TRBJ1-4, the V gene TRBV28. Germline values: CDR1 MDHEN, CDR2 SYDVKM. This CDR3 is 14 amino acids long. CDR3 sequence: CASTKGLLGEKLFF.

The chain couples TRBV10-2 to TRBJ1-2. CDR3 length equals 15 residues. The germline CDR1 and CDR2 sequences are WSHSY and SAAADI. The CDR3: CASRPRPEGIYGYTF.

The chain employs TRBV16 and TRBJ1-1; the D call of TRBD1 rests on TCRdb alone, since no DNA is present to check it. CDR3 length: 12 amino acids. From germline, CDR1 is KGHSY and CDR2 FQNENV. The CDR3 sequence is CASSQGGTEAFF.

The genes are TRBV7-2 and TRBJ1-2. The CDR3 has 13 amino acids. Per germline, CDR1 SGHTA and CDR2 FQGNSA. The CDR3 loop reads CASQKEGWYGYTF.

The chain is built from TRBV15 and TRBJ2-7; TCRdb calls TRBD1, which cannot be checked without DNA. CDR1 is LNHNV and CDR2 is YYDKDF in the germline V gene (reference sequence). CDR3 length equals 15 residues. The CDR3 reads CATSVSGTQADEQYF.

V and J are TRBV5-1 and TRBJ1-1; the TCRdb D gene call, TRBD1, has no DNA to confirm it. The germline gives CDR1 SGHRS, CDR2 YFSETQ. This CDR3 spans 15 amino acids. The CDR3 protein is CASTLGGGGVTEAFF.

This CDR3 reads CASSSPKGLYEQYF. This chain uses TRBV6-2 or TRBV6-3 with TRBJ2-7; there is no DNA to check the TCRdb D call of TRBD2. The CDR3 is 14 amino acids. Germline V gene sequence: CDR1 MNHEY, CDR2 SVGEGT.

The V and J genes are TRBV7-9 and TRBJ1-2. The CDR3 is made up of 15 amino acids. Germline CDR1 is SEHNR and CDR2 is FQNEAQ (reference sequence). CDR3 sequence reads: CASGLSSQAGYGYTF.

The CDR3 region is CATSGREDPEVTQYF. The V gene is TRBV24-1, the J gene TRBJ2-3; TCRdb lists TRBD2, though no DNA is available to test this call. Per the germline V gene, CDR1 is KGHDR and CDR2 is SFDVKD. This CDR3 contains 15 residues.

The J gene is TRBJ2-1, the V gene TRBV5-1; TCRdb reports TRBD2, a call that lacks DNA to check it against. CDR3 length: 15 amino acids. Looked up from germline, CDR1 is SGHRS and CDR2 is YFSETQ. The CDR3: CASSLVSSEYNEQFF.

V is TRBV4-3 and J is TRBJ1-1; TCRdb reports TRBD1, a call that lacks DNA to check it against. There are 15 residues in the CDR3. Germline V gene lookup returns CDR1 LGHNA and CDR2 YSLEER. The CDR3 here is CASSQDRAVNTEAFF.